A single sample is the source of the 31 T cell receptor beta chains below, sequenced in a study of OX40 agonist ivuxolimab in advanced cancers. The method behind the library was the immunoSEQ multiplex PCR assay. Sourced from immuneACCESS, this table was stored by TCRdb with only in-frame sequences that have V and J called. A share of the clones is absent; for the studies checked, an unresolved V gene accounts for under half, and the remainder has no known explanation. Present in this sample are fewer than 65,000 clones, around 88% of which were seen just once. The ten top clones hold about 0.6% of the sample. The sequenced sample was CD4+ or CD8+ T cells sorted from blood, obtained in a trial of the OX40 agonist ivuxolimab. These receptors were obtained from an adult with an advanced solid tumor such as melanoma, head and neck, liver or kidney cancer.

This sequence joins TRBV6-9 and TRBJ1-1; D not certain. Trimming left V 2 bases short and J 7 bases short, with 5 bases between. The germline V gene encodes CDR1 MNHGY and CDR2 SVAAGI. The CDR3 spans 11 residues. CDR3 in DNA: TGTGCCAGCAGTTATGGAAATGAAGCTTTCTTT. Translation: CASSYGNEAFF.

This chain joins TRBV7-9 and TRBJ2-3, with D possibly TRBD1 on 6 matching bases. CDR3 size: 15 residues. V was clipped by 5 bases and J by 5 bases, with 17 bases between them. Germline V gene sequence: CDR1 SEHNR, CDR2 FQNEAQ (reference sequence). CDR3 in DNA: TGTGCCAGCAGCCCGGGACGAGGGGGTAGAGATACGCAGTATTTT. The encoded protein is CASSPGRGGRDTQYF.

V and J are TRBV5-8 and TRBJ1-6; D gene uncertain. Between the trimmed V and J ends, which lost 0 bases and 13 bases, there was a span of 5 bases. The CDR3 sequence is 11 residues long. The germline V gene encodes CDR1 SGHTS and CDR2 YDEGEE. CDR3 coding DNA: TGTGCCAGCAGCTTGGTCCCCCCCCTCCACTTT. Amino acid sequence: CASSLVPPLHF. The complete variable domain, with remaining parts taken from reference TRBV5-8 and TRBJ1-6, reads EAGVTQSPTHLIKTRGQQATLRCSPISGHTSVYWYQQALGLGLQFLLWYDEGEERNRGNFPPRFSGRQFPNYSSELNVNALELEDSALYLCASSLVPPLHFGNGTRLTVT.

The J gene is TRBJ2-5, the V gene TRBV12-5, with 10 bases lining up with TRBD1. The CDR3 is 12 residues long. J gave up 5 bases and V 6 bases, and 0 bases lay outside the gene matches. Germline CDR1 is LGHNT and CDR2 is FRNRAP. The CDR3 loop is CASGDRGETQYF. The CDR3 DNA reads as TGTGCTAGTGGGGACAGGGGGGAGACCCAGTACTTC.

V is TRBV7-8 and J is TRBJ2-2; D may be TRBD2 (6 bases). Trimming removed 2 bases at V and 5 bases at J, with 15 bases between. The CDR3 runs 16 residues. CDR1 SGHVS and CDR2 FQNEAQ come from the germline V gene. CDR3 bases: TGTGCCAGCAGCTTACTAAGCCGGGGGTCAACCGGGGAGCTGTTTTTT. Translating it yields CASSLLSRGSTGELFF.

The chain has TRBV9 and TRBJ2-1; 11 nucleotides match TRBD2. This CDR3 region has 15 residues. Germline trimming cut 0 bases from V and 9 bases from J; bases unmatched to any gene: 5. Germline V CDR1 and CDR2: SGDLS, YYNGEE. CDR3: CASSVVAGGPIEQFF. The CDR3 DNA reads TGTGCCAGCAGCGTAGTAGCGGGAGGGCCGATTGAGCAGTTCTTC. The full variable domain, completed using reference TRBV9 and TRBJ2-1, is DSGVTQTPKHLITATGQRVTLRCSPRSGDLSVYWYQQSLDQGLQFLIQYYNGEERAKGNILERFSAQQFPDLHSELNLSSLELGDSALYFCASSVVAGGPIEQFFGPGTRLTVL.

The CDR3 DNA is TGTGCCAGCAGTTTCACAGGGGGAGGCTACGAGCAGTACTTC. It specifies CASSFTGGGYEQYF. The rearrangement joins TRBV27 to TRBJ2-7; 8 nucleotides agree with TRBD1. The germline CDR1 and CDR2 sequences are MNHEY and SMNVEV (reference sequence). There are 14 residues in the CDR3. With 3 bases clipped from V and 3 bases from J, the junction kept 4 bases outside the gene matches.

This clone counts as medium-sized (0.01 to 0.1%). V usage is TRBV6-1 and J usage is TRBJ1-5; no clear D gene. Germline assignment: CDR1 MNHNS and CDR2 SASEGT. This CDR3 has 11 amino acids. V was cut by 2 bases and J by 4 bases, with 0 bases left in between. CDR3 in amino acids: CASSENQPQHF. The CDR3 bases are TGTGCCAGCAGTGAAAATCAGCCCCAGCATTTT.

This clone has just one count. This sequence joins TRBV5-1 and TRBJ2-7; D may be TRBD1 (5 bases). V lost 4 bases and J 0 bases, leaving 11 bases between the germline ends. CDR3 size: 14 residues. Germline V CDR1 and CDR2: SGHRS, YFSETQ. The CDR3, as DNA: TGCGCCAGCAGCCTACTGACAGACTCCTACGAGCAGTACTTC. This translates into CASSLLTDSYEQYF.

The rearrangement links TRBV5-6 to TRBJ1-2; D gene unclear. Germline CDR1 and CDR2: SGHDT and YYEEEE. V was clipped by 1 base and J by 5 bases, with 18 bases between them. The CDR3 is made up of 16 amino acids. The CDR3 here is CASSLWLASSGYGYTF. CDR3 coding DNA: TGTGCCAGCAGCTTGTGGTTGGCGAGTTCGGGATATGGCTACACCTTC.

The chain combines TRBV7-9 with TRBJ2-2; D is unresolved. The CDR3 totals 14 residues. The germline V gene has CDR1 SEHNR and CDR2 FQNEAQ (reference sequence). V lost 6 bases and J lost 6, with 14 bases in between. CDR3 loop: CASSPAQPPGELFF. The CDR3 DNA sequence: TGTGCCAGCAGTCCGGCCCAACCCCCCGGGGAGCTGTTTTTT.

The rearrangement links TRBV15 to TRBJ1-3, with D possibly matching TRBD1 (6 bases). Germline V lookup: CDR1 LNHNV, CDR2 YYDKDF (reference sequence). The CDR3 is made up of 15 amino acids. V lost 1 base to trimming and J lost 0 bases, with 7 bases between them. The CDR3 bases are TGTGCCACCAGCAGAGTCAGGGGCTCTGGAAACACCATATATTTT. Its translation: CATSRVRGSGNTIYF.

The V gene is TRBV5-1, the J gene TRBJ1-2, with 8 bases fitting TRBD1. After removal of 4 bases from V and 7 bases from J, the junction contained 9 bases not matched to a gene. The CDR3 sequence is 14 residues long. Germline V gene lookup returns CDR1 SGHRS and CDR2 YFSETQ. CDR3 protein: CASSEDRVPSGYTF. DNA for the CDR3: TGCGCCAGCAGCGAGGACAGGGTTCCCAGTGGCTACACCTTC.

The chain has TRBV5-1 and TRBJ2-7; 8 positions match TRBD1. The length of the CDR3 is 15 residues. V lost 1 base to trimming and J lost 5 bases; unmatched junction nucleotides: 8. The germline CDR1 and CDR2 sequences are SGHRS and YFSETQ. Written as DNA, the CDR3 is TGCGCCAGCAGCTTGACCCAGGGGGCGGCCCACGAGCAGTACTTC. Protein: CASSLTQGAAHEQYF.

This chain links TRBV5-1 with TRBJ2-1; tentatively, D is TRBD2 (6 bases). CDR1 SGHRS and CDR2 YFSETQ come from the germline V gene. Trimming shortened V by 4 bases and J by 2 bases, and 16 bases separated the two germline ends. The CDR3 sequence is 16 residues long. The CDR3, as DNA: TGCGCCAGCAGCGTTGGGGGGACTCTTACCTACAATGAGCAGTTCTTC. Translating gives CASSVGGTLTYNEQFF.

V gene TRBV15 combines with J gene TRBJ1-1; 8 nucleotides line up with TRBD1. This CDR3 contains 16 residues. Losses at the gene ends were 0 bases for V and 0 bases for J; bases not matched to a gene: 3. CDR1 is LNHNV and CDR2 is YYDKDF in the germline V gene (reference sequence). CDR3 protein: CATSRDGQGMNTEAFF. The CDR3 DNA sequence: TGTGCCACCAGCAGAGATGGACAGGGCATGAACACTGAAGCTTTCTTT.

V and J are TRBV29-1 and TRBJ2-1, with 9 nucleotides matching TRBD2. This CDR3 is 15 amino acids long. Germline-derived CDR1 and CDR2 are SQVTM and ANQGSEA. V shed 5 bases, J shed 1 base, and the junction held 6 bases outside the gene matches. For the CDR3, the DNA is TGCAGCGTTTCAGCGGGAGGAGGGTCCTACAATGAGCAGTTCTTC. Amino acids: CSVSAGGGSYNEQFF.

V usage is TRBV5-1 and J usage is TRBJ2-6; D is unclear. The CDR3 covers 14 residues. V was cut by 7 bases and J by 2 bases, with 10 bases left in between. From germline, CDR1 is SGHRS and CDR2 YFSETQ. The CDR3 coding sequence is TGCGCCAGCGCACCCTCGGCTGGGGCCAACGTCCTGACTTTC. This translates into CASAPSAGANVLTF.

The chain couples TRBV5-6 to TRBJ2-3; 7 bases line up with TRBD2. Germline V gives CDR1 SGHDT, CDR2 YYEEEE. V lost 4 bases to trimming and J lost 2 bases; unmatched junction nucleotides: 4. CDR3 length: 14 residues. The CDR3 reads CASSPGGPTDTQYF. The CDR3 nucleotides read TGTGCCAGCAGCCCGGGAGGTCCCACAGATACGCAGTATTTT.

CDR3 nucleotide sequence: TGTGCCAGCAGTGAATACGGGGCTGGTCGGGGGGCCTATGGCTACACCTTC. Protein: CASSEYGAGRGAYGYTF. V and J are TRBV25-1 and TRBJ1-2; maybe TRBD1 (6 bases). This CDR3 comprises 17 residues. In germline, CDR1 is MGHDK, CDR2 SYGVNS. V lost 0 bases to trimming and J lost 4 bases, with 18 bases between them.

The chain uses TRBV5-4 and TRBJ1-1, with 8 nucleotides matching TRBD1. This CDR3 contains 14 residues. CDR1 SGHNT and CDR2 YYREEE come from the germline V gene (reference sequence). Losses at the gene ends were 4 bases for V and 1 base for J; bases not matched to a gene: 3. CDR3 coding DNA: TGTGCCAGCAGCCATGACAGGGGGAACACTGAAGCTTTCTTT. Translated: CASSHDRGNTEAFF.

The rearrangement uses TRBV7-9 and TRBJ1-2; D is possibly TRBD1 (6 bases). Germline CDR1 and CDR2: SEHNR and FQNEAQ (reference sequence). This CDR3 is 14 amino acids long. V was clipped by 5 bases and J by 0 bases, with 10 bases between them. The CDR3 nucleotides are TGTGCCAGCAGCACAACAGGGTCTAACTATGGCTACACCTTC. Translating gives CASSTTGSNYGYTF.

The rearrangement links TRBV6-5 to TRBJ2-7, with 10 bases aligning to TRBD1. The germline gives CDR1 MNHEY, CDR2 SVGAGI. Germline trimming cut 6 bases from V and 2 bases from J; bases unmatched to any gene: 7. The CDR3 extends over 15 amino acids. The CDR3 sequence is CASRGTGDLTYEQYF. DNA for the CDR3: TGTGCCAGCAGGGGGACAGGGGATCTGACCTACGAGCAGTACTTC.

The chain combines TRBV7-2 with TRBJ2-7, with 15 bases lining up with TRBD2. Looked up from germline, CDR1 is SGHTA and CDR2 is FQGNSA. The CDR3 spans 16 residues. The V gene end was trimmed by 5 bases and the J gene end by 6 bases; junction bases not matched to a gene: 8. CDR3 bases: TGTGCCAGCAGCCCGTCCGGACTAGCGGGAGGGTTCGAGCAGTACTTC. Translating gives CASSPSGLAGGFEQYF.

The chain uses TRBV6-1 and TRBJ2-2; 7 bases align to TRBD1. Germline lookup yields CDR1 MNHNS and CDR2 SASEGT. After removal of 8 bases from V and 1 base from J, the junction contained 4 bases not matched to a gene. CDR3 length: 14 residues. CDR3 amino acids: CASVGQLNTGELFF. The CDR3 coding sequence is TGTGCCAGCGTGGGACAGTTGAACACCGGGGAGCTGTTTTTT.

This clone was recorded once. The V and J genes are TRBV2 and TRBJ1-5, with TRBD1 identical over 11 bases. Looked up from germline, CDR1 is SNHLY and CDR2 is FYNNEI. With V trimmed by 9 bases and J by 6 bases, 4 bases remained unmatched. This CDR3 is built from 13 residues. CDR3 sequence reads: CASRGTGGQPQHF. CDR3 coding DNA: TGTGCCAGTAGAGGGACAGGGGGTCAGCCCCAGCATTTT.

This clone was seen only once. The chain has TRBV4-3 and TRBJ2-7; tentative D call: TRBD2 (6 bases). Per the germline V gene, CDR1 is LGHNA and CDR2 is YSLEER. The V gene lost 4 bases and the J gene lost 2 bases, with 15 bases spanning the gap. The CDR3 sequence is 15 residues long. DNA of the CDR3: TGCGCCAGCAGCCGTGGAGGTGGGGAGGCCTACGAGCAGTACTTC. Translating gives CASSRGGGEAYEQYF.

The chain is built from TRBV7-3 and TRBJ2-5, with 8 bases matching TRBD2. The V segment lost 1 base and the J segment 1 base; nucleotides outside the gene matches: 11. The germline CDR1 and CDR2 sequences are SGHTA and FQGTGA. The CDR3 extends over 18 amino acids. CDR3 loop: CASSLKPRVAGLQETQYF. The CDR3 bases are TGTGCCAGCAGCTTAAAGCCCAGGGTAGCGGGGCTCCAAGAGACCCAGTACTTC.

This chain links TRBV7-2 with TRBJ2-2; D possibly corresponds to TRBD1 (6 bases). V was trimmed by 5 bases and J by 5 bases, leaving 12 bases between them. This CDR3 region has 14 residues. Germline loops: CDR1 SGHTA, CDR2 FQGNSA. CDR3 amino acids: CASSDRRGTGELFF. The CDR3 DNA reads TGTGCCAGCAGCGACCGAAGGGGGACCGGGGAGCTGTTTTTT.

The rearrangement uses TRBV6-1 and TRBJ2-7; tentatively, D is TRBD1 or TRBD2 (5 bases each). V lost 7 bases and J lost 0, with 10 bases in between. Germline V gene sequence: CDR1 MNHNS, CDR2 SASEGT. This CDR3 is built from 13 residues. The CDR3 is CASKGDVSYEQYF. In DNA form, the CDR3 reads TGTGCCAGCAAAGGGGACGTCTCCTACGAGCAGTACTTC.

J is TRBJ2-1 and V is TRBV18; 13 nucleotides match TRBD2. CDR3 length equals 16 residues. The germline V gene has CDR1 KGHSH and CDR2 LQKENI. Trimming at V came to 1 base and at J to 4 bases, leaving 1 base not matched to a gene. The CDR3 sequence: CASSPLLAGGYNEQFF. The CDR3 DNA is TGTGCCAGCTCACCACTACTAGCGGGGGGGTACAATGAGCAGTTCTTC.